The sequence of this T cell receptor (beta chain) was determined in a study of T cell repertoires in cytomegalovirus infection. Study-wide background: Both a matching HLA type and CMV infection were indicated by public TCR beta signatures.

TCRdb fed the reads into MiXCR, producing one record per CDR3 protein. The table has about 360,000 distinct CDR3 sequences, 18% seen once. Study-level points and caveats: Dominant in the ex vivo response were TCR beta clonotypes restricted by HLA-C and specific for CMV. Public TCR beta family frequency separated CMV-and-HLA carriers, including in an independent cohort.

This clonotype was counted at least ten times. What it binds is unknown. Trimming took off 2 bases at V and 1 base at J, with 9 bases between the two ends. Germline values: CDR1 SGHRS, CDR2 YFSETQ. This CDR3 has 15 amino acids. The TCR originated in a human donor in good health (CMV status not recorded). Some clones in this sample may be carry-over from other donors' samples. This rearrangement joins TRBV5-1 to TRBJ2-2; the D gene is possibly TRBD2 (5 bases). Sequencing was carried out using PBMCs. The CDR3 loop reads CASSFVGENTGELFF. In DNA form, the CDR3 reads TGCGCCAGCAGCTTCGTCGGGGAGAACACCGGGGAGCTGTTTTTT.